Following are 12 T cell receptor beta chains from one sample sequenced in a study of T cells after yellow fever vaccination (dated by TCRdb to between 2018 and 2020). Library creation used 5' RACE. Sequencer: Illumina HiSeq 2500. The public reads were run again by TCRdb, first through fastp at Q25 and then through MiXCR, and only productive beta chains were kept. Entries are consolidated by CDR3 protein sequence, retaining the most common genes and DNA. In all, the sample holds 15,000 or so distinct CDR3 sequences, and about 4% of those were seen once. About 0.4% of the sample belongs to the ten largest clones. The intended sense of this specimen's treatment or condition label: live attenuated yellow fever vaccine strain. The sequences come from PBMCs, either bulk or a sorted T-cell subset (CD4+, CD8+, memory, or dextramer-sorted; not recorded which), collected 15 days after the yellow fever booster vaccination. The source of these receptors is a man aged 30 to 39 who received the YFV17D yellow fever vaccine.

This clonotype was detected ten times or more. This chain connects TRBV7-2 to TRBJ2-3; D not resolved. With 4 bases removed from V and 8 bases from J, the gap between germline ends came to 10 bases. Germline CDR1 and CDR2: SGHTA and FQGNSA. The CDR3 extends over 12 amino acids. The CDR3 DNA is TGTGCCAGCAGCTCGGTGGGGATTACGCAGTATTTT. Translated: CASSSVGITQYF.

This clonotype was seen ten or more times. This chain links TRBV18 with TRBJ2-7; perhaps D is TRBD1 or TRBD2 (5 bases each). Trimming shortened V by 4 bases and J by 2 bases, and 15 bases separated the two germline ends. Germline CDR1 KGHSH, CDR2 LQKENI. The CDR3 has 15 residues. CDR3 in amino acids: CASSHSGRRTYEQYF. In nucleotides, the CDR3 is TGTGCCAGCTCACACTCGGGACGGCGGACCTACGAGCAGTACTTC.

This clonotype was recorded many times. The chain couples TRBV20-1 to TRBJ2-3; 10 bases line up with TRBD1. Germline loops: CDR1 DFQATT, CDR2 SNEGSKA (reference sequence). The CDR3 loop spans 13 amino acids. V lost 5 bases and J lost 4; bases outside the gene matches: 3. The CDR3 bases are TGCAGTGCTCAGACAGGGGGCCCAGATACGCAGTATTTT. This sequence encodes CSAQTGGPDTQYF.

The chain recombines TRBV15 with TRBJ1-2; 9 bases are shared with TRBD1. CDR1 is LNHNV and CDR2 is YYDKDF in the germline V gene (reference sequence). V shed 4 bases and J 4 bases; nucleotides not matched to a gene: 4. The CDR3 sequence is 14 residues long. The chain's CDR3 is CATSIGDRAYGYTF. For the CDR3, the DNA is TGTGCCACCAGCATAGGGGACAGGGCCTATGGCTACACCTTC. Full variable domain (outside the CDR3, taken from reference TRBV15 and TRBJ1-2): DAMVIQNPRYQVTQFGKPVTLSCSQTLNHNVMYWYQQKSSQAPKLLFHYYDKDFNNEADTPDNFQSRRPNTSFCFLDIRSPGLGDTAMYLCATSIGDRAYGYTFGSGTRLTVV.

This clonotype came up many times. This sequence joins TRBV3-1 and TRBJ1-1; 8 bases are a match to TRBD1. The germline gives CDR1 LGHDT, CDR2 YNNKEL (reference sequence). CDR3 size: 14 residues. V was clipped by 2 bases and J by 7 bases; unmatched bases: 6. The CDR3 here is CASSQPGQALEAFF. DNA of the CDR3: TGTGCCAGCAGCCAACCGGGACAGGCACTTGAAGCTTTCTTT.

This clonotype was recorded at least ten times. This rearrangement joins TRBV11-2 to TRBJ1-5; no reliable D call. This CDR3 spans 17 amino acids. CDR1 and CDR2 from the germline V gene are SGHAT and FQNNGV. V gave up 2 bases and J gave up 2 bases, with 16 bases separating them. The CDR3 spells CASSLFGPEVGNQPQHF. The CDR3, as DNA: TGTGCCAGCAGCTTATTCGGGCCCGAGGTTGGCAATCAGCCCCAGCATTTT.

This clonotype is medium-sized (0.01 to 0.1%) within its sample. V gene TRBV6-6 combines with J gene TRBJ1-4; tentative D call: TRBD1 (5 bases). Germline assignment: CDR1 MNHNY and CDR2 SVGAGI (reference sequence). The length of the CDR3 is 11 residues. Trimming left V 5 bases short and J 10 bases short, with 8 bases between. The CDR3 loop is CASSGGGKLFF. The CDR3 coding sequence is TGTGCCAGCAGTGGGGGAGGAAAACTGTTTTTT.

This clonotype occurred many times. The chain is built from TRBV28 and TRBJ2-5; D is ambiguous. V was trimmed by 5 bases and J by 9 bases, leaving 13 bases between them. The CDR3 length is 12 residues. Germline CDR1 MDHEN, CDR2 SYDVKM. The CDR3 bases are TGTGCCAGCAGTCCACTGGTGTCGGCCCAGTACTTC. Protein: CASSPLVSAQYF. Filled out from reference TRBV28 and TRBJ2-5, the complete variable domain reads DVKVTQSSRYLVKRTGEKVFLECVQDMDHENMFWYRQDPGLGLRLIYFSYDVKMKEKGDIPEGYSVSREKKERFSLILESASTNQTSMYLCASSPLVSAQYFGPGTRLLVL.

This clonotype has ten or more counts. J is TRBJ2-3 and V is TRBV20-1, with D perhaps matching TRBD1 (6 bases). Trimming stripped 4 bases from V and 3 bases from J, with 11 bases between. CDR1 DFQATT and CDR2 SNEGSKA come from the germline V gene (reference sequence). The CDR3 sequence is 13 residues long. The CDR3 DNA is TGCAGTGCTAAGAAAAGGGGGACAGATACGCAGTATTTT. Amino acids: CSAKKRGTDTQYF.

This clonotype is classed as medium-sized. This CDR3 reads CASSLRMMPSGSIVGEQFF. DNA for the CDR3: TGTGCCAGCAGCTTACGCATGATGCCTAGCGGGAGTATCGTAGGTGAGCAGTTCTTC. This chain links TRBV7-2 with TRBJ2-1; 10 nucleotides match TRBD2. The CDR3 has 19 amino acids. The germline CDR1 and CDR2 sequences are SGHTA and FQGNSA. Germline trimming cut 2 bases from V and 9 bases from J; bases unmatched to any gene: 19.

Ten or more counts support this clonotype. V and J are TRBV6-5 and TRBJ2-2, with D perhaps TRBD2 (5 bases). Deletions cut 5 bases from V and 7 bases from J, with 14 bases between. There are 14 residues in the CDR3. Per germline, CDR1 MNHEY and CDR2 SVGAGI. CDR3: CASSTGLAGGELFF. CDR3 DNA: TGTGCCAGCAGTACTGGGCTCGCGGGCGGGGAGCTGTTTTTT.

This clonotype turned up a few times. The chain employs TRBV25-1 and TRBJ2-3, with D perhaps TRBD2 (5 bases). Per the germline V gene, CDR1 is MGHDK and CDR2 is SYGVNS. The CDR3 covers 15 residues. The V gene lost 4 bases and the J gene lost 2 bases, with 13 bases spanning the gap. The CDR3 DNA follows: TGTGCCAGCAGTGGCTTCCGGGGAAACACAGATACGCAGTATTTT. This encodes CASSGFRGNTDTQYF.